This T cell receptor beta chain derives from a study of shared clonotypes between healthy human individuals. The split of CD4+ cells yielded CD45RA+ naive and CD45RA-negative memory subsets. This clone was counted once. Its antigen is still unknown. The junction shows a germline mismatch at one end, possibly a read error. Produced via immunoSEQ multiplex PCR; TCRdb's table is partial and in-frame only. The table has approximately 2.1 million clones, just over 90% seen once. General study findings and limits: Naive subsets tended to show greater estimated richness than memory subsets.

The CDR3 is 12 residues long. Germline lookup yields CDR1 SGHDN and CDR2 FVKESK. This receptor was obtained from a man between 18 and 35 years old in good health. Some clones in this sample may be carry-over from other donors' samples. The rearrangement joins TRBV14 to TRBJ2-4, with D tentatively TRBD2 (5 bases). Sequenced: naive CD4+ T cells from PBMCs. Sample subset: CD45RA+ positively selected. The chain's CDR3 is CASSQDRGGSHF. The CDR3 DNA reads as TGTGCCAGCAGCCAAGATCGCGGCGGGTCCCACTTC.